Below, 22 T cell receptor beta chains from the same sample are listed, as sequenced in a study of shared clonotypes between healthy human individuals. Profiling relied on immunoSEQ multiplex PCR, and the TCRdb table lists in-frame clones only, not all of them. This table has about a million clones, around 75% appearing once. Sequences were obtained from memory CD4+ T cells sorted from blood. The subset was: CD45RA-negative fraction. These receptors all come from a young man in good health.

The chain's CDR3 is CASSSTGSDYEQYF. DNA for the CDR3: TGTGCCAGCAGTTCCACCGGGTCCGACTACGAGCAGTACTTC. This chain joins TRBV6-5 and TRBJ2-7; D unresolved. From germline, CDR1 is MNHEY and CDR2 SVGAGI. The CDR3 contains 14 residues. V dropped 4 bases and J dropped 3 bases, with 13 bases sitting between them.

Here the CDR3 DNA reads TGTGCCAGTAGTATAGGGGACTTTAACACCGGGGAGCTGTTTTTT. Amino acid sequence: CASSIGDFNTGELFF. The rearrangement joins TRBV19 to TRBJ2-2, with D perhaps TRBD2 (6 bases). The CDR3 extends over 15 amino acids. With 1 base removed from V and 2 bases from J, the gap between germline ends came to 8 bases. Germline assignment: CDR1 LNHDA and CDR2 SQIVND (reference sequence).

The chain links TRBV5-1 to TRBJ2-2; D might be TRBD1 (5 bases). The CDR3 runs 15 residues. The germline gives CDR1 SGHRS, CDR2 YFSETQ. V was trimmed by 2 bases and J by 3 bases, leaving 11 bases between them. CDR3: CASSLQAGDTGELFF. Written as DNA, the CDR3 is TGCGCCAGCAGCTTACAGGCAGGAGACACCGGGGAGCTGTTTTTT.

The chain uses TRBV7-2 and TRBJ2-3; D may be TRBD2 (6 bases). The CDR3 totals 15 residues. Germline assignment: CDR1 SGHTA and CDR2 FQGNSA. V was cut by 5 bases and J by 6 bases, with 18 bases left in between. The CDR3 is CASSPGEAAADTQYF. The CDR3 DNA reads as TGTGCCAGCAGCCCCGGGGAGGCCGCAGCCGATACGCAGTATTTT.

This rearrangement joins TRBV5-1 to TRBJ2-3; 7 nucleotides agree with TRBD2. Unmatched junction bases numbered 8, after V lost 4 bases and J lost 6 bases. CDR1 SGHRS and CDR2 YFSETQ come from the germline V gene. This CDR3 spans 14 amino acids. CDR3 amino acids: CASSPEGRGDTQYF. The CDR3 DNA sequence: TGCGCCAGCAGCCCCGAGGGGAGGGGCGATACGCAGTATTTT.

The V call is TRBV5-5, the J call TRBJ2-6; D is perhaps TRBD1 or TRBD2 (5 bases each). The CDR3 length is 17 residues. Looked up from germline, CDR1 is SGHKS and CDR2 is YYEKEE (reference sequence). V shed 2 bases and J shed 4 bases, with 16 bases lying between them. CDR3 DNA sequence: TGTGCCAGCAGCTTATCAGGGCCTCGGGACGGGGCCAACGTCCTGACTTTC. This codes for CASSLSGPRDGANVLTF.

With regard to this clone: The sample carries other DNA sequences with the same CDR3. The chain has TRBV7-9 and TRBJ1-1, with D unclear. Germline V gives CDR1 SEHNR, CDR2 FQNEAQ (reference sequence). This CDR3 is 13 amino acids long. Between the trimmed V and J ends, which lost 2 bases and 2 bases, there was a span of 6 bases. The CDR3 reads CASSLQVNTEAFF. CDR3 coding DNA: TGTGCCAGCAGCTTACAGGTTAACACTGAAGCTTTCTTT.

This sequence joins TRBV14 and TRBJ1-3; D gene unclear. The CDR3 is 14 amino acids. V dropped 4 bases and J dropped 4 bases, with 11 bases sitting between them. Germline lookup yields CDR1 SGHDN and CDR2 FVKESK. The CDR3 DNA sequence: TGTGCCAGCAGCCCGACCCTGGCCGGAAACACCATATATTTT. The encoded protein is CASSPTLAGNTIYF.

The chain has TRBV10-3 and TRBJ2-1; TRBD2 aligns across 11 bases. The germline gives CDR1 ENHRY, CDR2 SYGVKD. V shed 3 bases, J shed 7 bases, and the junction held 5 bases outside the gene matches. The CDR3 is 15 amino acids. The CDR3 loop is CAISDQLAGGNEQFF. CDR3 nucleotide sequence: TGTGCCATCAGTGATCAGCTAGCGGGGGGAAATGAGCAGTTCTTC.

This clone occurred once. The V and J genes are TRBV30 and TRBJ2-4; D perhaps matches TRBD1 (6 bases). The germline CDR1 and CDR2 sequences are GTSNPN and SVGIG (reference sequence). The CDR3 covers 15 residues. V lost 5 bases and J lost 0, with 14 bases in between. The CDR3 sequence: CAWGPGHLAKNIQYF. The CDR3 bases are TGTGCCTGGGGCCCGGGACATCTAGCCAAAAACATTCAGTACTTC.

Remarks on this clone: The sample carries other DNA sequences with the same CDR3. The chain recombines TRBV9 with TRBJ1-6; unclear D gene. CDR1 is SGDLS and CDR2 is YYNGEE in the germline V gene. Trimming took off 5 bases at V and 7 bases at J, with 10 bases between the two ends. The CDR3 is 13 amino acids. The CDR3 is CASSGGWNSPLHF. In nucleotides, the CDR3 is TGTGCCAGCAGTGGCGGGTGGAATTCACCCCTCCACTTT.

The chain joins TRBV7-2 to TRBJ1-6; D unclear. Germline V CDR1 and CDR2: SGHTA, FQGNSA. The germline V and J ends were trimmed by 5 bases and 7 bases, with 15 bases remaining between them. There are 15 residues in the CDR3. The CDR3 spells CASSASGSKNSPLHF. CDR3 DNA sequence: TGTGCCAGCAGCGCCTCCGGGTCCAAAAATTCACCCCTCCACTTT.

On this clone itself: A read error is likely here: a far larger clone is one base away. The rearrangement joins TRBV7-8 to TRBJ2-7, with 7 bases lining up with TRBD1. Per the germline V gene, CDR1 is SGHVS and CDR2 is FQNEAQ. After removal of 5 bases from V and 2 bases from J, the junction contained 3 bases not matched to a gene. The CDR3 has 13 residues. CDR3 DNA sequence: TGTGCCAGCAGCGTGGGACAGACCTACGAGCAGTACTTC. Residues: CASSVGQTYEQYF. The full variable domain, with the rest looked up from reference TRBV7-8 and TRBJ2-7, is GAGVSQSPRYKVAKRGQDVALRCDPISGHVSLFWYQQALGQGPEFLTYFQNEAQLDKSGLPSDRFFAERPEGSVSTLKIQRTQQEDSAVYLCASSVGQTYEQYFGPGTRLTVT.

The rearrangement links TRBV27 to TRBJ2-5; TRBD2 matches 10 bases. V was clipped by 6 bases and J by 0 bases; unmatched bases: 7. The CDR3 extends over 16 amino acids. Germline assignment: CDR1 MNHEY and CDR2 SMNVEV (reference sequence). The CDR3 sequence is CASSRGTSVNQETQYF. Here the CDR3 DNA reads TGTGCCAGCAGCCGTGGGACTAGCGTAAACCAAGAGACCCAGTACTTC.

This clone appeared a few times. The CDR3, as DNA: TGTGCCAGCAGCTTAGTTGGGGAAACTGAAGCTTTCTTT. Translating gives CASSLVGETEAFF. This chain joins TRBV11-2 and TRBJ1-1; D is unclear. CDR1 and CDR2 from the germline V gene are SGHAT and FQNNGV. This CDR3 is 13 amino acids long. Trimming stripped 1 base from V and 5 bases from J, with 8 bases between.

This clone showed up just once. A junction end diverges from the germline sequence, so it may reflect a read error. The rearrangement uses TRBV7-7 and TRBJ1-6, with 9 bases fitting TRBD1. Germline V gives CDR1 SSHAT, CDR2 FNYEAQ (reference sequence). CDR3 length: 15 amino acids. The CDR3 loop reads CASSLVGQGNSPLHF. The CDR3 DNA sequence: TGTGCTAGCAGCTTAGTAGGACAGGGGAATTCACCCCTCCACTTT.

J is TRBJ2-5 and V is TRBV2; D unresolved. The CDR3 loop spans 14 amino acids. V gave up 2 bases and J gave up 4 bases, with 11 bases separating them. Looked up from germline, CDR1 is SNHLY and CDR2 is FYNNEI. CDR3 in amino acids: CASSETRRGETQYF. CDR3 nucleotides: TGTGCCAGCAGTGAAACGCGCCGAGGAGAGACCCAGTACTTC.

The chain combines TRBV29-1 with TRBJ2-5, with no clear D. V lost 3 bases to trimming and J lost 7 bases, with 15 bases between them. The length of the CDR3 is 13 residues. Germline CDR1 SQVTM, CDR2 ANQGSEA. The CDR3 sequence: CSVDGLGLGTQYF. CDR3 coding DNA: TGCAGCGTTGATGGTCTGGGGTTGGGGACCCAGTACTTC. Together with reference TRBV29-1 and TRBJ2-5, the CDR3 gives the full variable domain: SAVISQKPSRDICQRGTSLTIQCQVDSQVTMMFWYRQQPGQSLTLIATANQGSEATYESGFVIDKFPISRPNLTFSTLTVSNMSPEDSSIYLCSVDGLGLGTQYFGPGTRLLVL.

This rearrangement joins TRBV29-1 to TRBJ2-3; the D call may be TRBD1 or TRBD2 (5 bases each). Trimming took off 7 bases at V and 3 bases at J, with 11 bases between the two ends. From germline, CDR1 is SQVTM and CDR2 ANQGSEA. This CDR3 region has 12 residues. CDR3: CSGLWGTDTQYF. DNA for the CDR3: TGCAGCGGGCTTTGGGGGACAGATACGCAGTATTTT.

This clone was observed a handful of times. The chain carries TRBV5-1 and TRBJ1-2, with D maybe TRBD1 (5 bases). The CDR3 length is 14 residues. CDR1 is SGHRS, CDR2 YFSETQ, per germline. V lost 6 bases, J lost 1 base, and 13 bases lay in between. The CDR3 nucleotides read TGCGCCAGCACCAGGGACGAACGTAACTATGGCTACACCTTC. Protein product: CASTRDERNYGYTF.

This clone was seen a handful of times. The chain couples TRBV5-1 to TRBJ1-1, with D hard to call. Germline V CDR1 and CDR2: SGHRS, YFSETQ. Trimming cost V 4 bases and J 10 bases, with 17 bases left between them. The CDR3 loop spans 13 amino acids. CDR3 nucleotide sequence: TGCGCCAGCAGCCCGGACGGCCCTCAGAGAGCTTTCTTT. Translated: CASSPDGPQRAFF. Drawing the rest from reference TRBV5-1 and TRBJ1-1, the complete variable domain is KAGVTQTPRYLIKTRGQQVTLSCSPISGHRSVSWYQQTPGQGLQFLFEYFSETQRNKGNFPGRFSGRQFSNSRSEMNVSTLELGDSALYLCASSPDGPQRAFFGQGTRLTVV.

The chain is built from TRBV6-5 and TRBJ2-7; 7 bases fit TRBD1. The J segment lost 3 bases and the V segment lost 3 bases, leaving 8 bases of the junction unmatched. The CDR3 runs 15 residues. Germline assignment: CDR1 MNHEY and CDR2 SVGAGI. CDR3 in DNA: TGTGCCAGCAGTTATTTATTCGGGACAGACTACGAGCAGTACTTC. Its translation: CASSYLFGTDYEQYF.